This paragraph covers one TCR beta chain sequence. The data derive from a study of shared T cell receptors in the human thymus. Germline V gives CDR1 SNHLY, CDR2 FYNNEI. This CDR3 has 17 residues. V shed 4 bases and J 0 bases; nucleotides not matched to a gene: 8. The protocol was immunoSEQ multiplex PCR, while the TCRdb copy is restricted to in-frame clones and leaves out a portion. The data contain under 850,000 clones, more than 75% of them seen just once; the ten biggest clones take up 0.0095% to 0.012%. The same data also contributed to another study, on human thymus T cells. That paper adds: Corrective heart surgery yielded resections, and these provided the thymus tissue. Thymic and blood repertoires appeared to show biased V and J gene usage. Related reports documented highly overlapping thymic repertoires among unrelated individuals.

Input material: thymocytes. The chain carries TRBV2 and TRBJ2-7; 11 bases align to TRBD2. The receptor comes from a boy in the first two years of life with a congenital heart defect. The CDR3: CASSVALAGGNSYEQYF. The CDR3 nucleotides read TGTGCCAGCAGTGTGGCGCTAGCGGGAGGTAACTCCTACGAGCAGTACTTC.